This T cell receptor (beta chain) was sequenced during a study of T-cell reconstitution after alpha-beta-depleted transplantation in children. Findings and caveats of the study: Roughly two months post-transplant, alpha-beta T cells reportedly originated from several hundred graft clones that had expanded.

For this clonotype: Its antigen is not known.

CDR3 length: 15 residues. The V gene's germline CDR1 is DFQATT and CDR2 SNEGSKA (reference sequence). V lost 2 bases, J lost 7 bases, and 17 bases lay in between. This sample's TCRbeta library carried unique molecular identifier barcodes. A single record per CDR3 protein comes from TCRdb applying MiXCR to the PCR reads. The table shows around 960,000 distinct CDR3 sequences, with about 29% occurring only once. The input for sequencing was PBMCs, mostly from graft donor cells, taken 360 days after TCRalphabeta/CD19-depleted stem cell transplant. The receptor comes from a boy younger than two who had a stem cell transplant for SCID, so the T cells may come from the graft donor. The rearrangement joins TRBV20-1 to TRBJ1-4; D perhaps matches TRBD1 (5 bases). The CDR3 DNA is TGCAGTGCTAGACCGGGGGAGCGCGTAGGTGAAAAACTGTTTTTT. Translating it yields CSARPGERVGEKLFF.